One and the same sample provided the 20 T cell receptor beta chains below, sequenced in a study of blood T cell repertoires in COVID-19. Measured with immunoSEQ multiplex PCR; TCRdb has only the in-frame clones, and not every one. This sample has some 55,000 clones, with about 89% found just once. The sequencing input was peripheral blood. The receptors shown here come from a man aged 55 to 69 with acute or convalescent COVID-19.

The rearrangement links TRBV29-1 to TRBJ1-1; TRBD1 matches at 7 bases. The length of the CDR3 is 15 residues. Trimming cost V 7 bases and J 1 base; bases outside gene matches: 12. Germline assignment: CDR1 SQVTM and CDR2 ANQGSEA. The CDR3 bases are TGCAGCGAACAAGGGACAGCGGATGCGAACACTGAAGCTTTCTTT. Translating it yields CSEQGTADANTEAFF.

The V and J genes are TRBV6-2 or TRBV6-3 and TRBJ2-3, with 9 bases identical to TRBD1. This CDR3 is built from 15 residues. The V and J ends lost 0 bases and 4 bases, in that order; junction bases with no gene match: 2. Germline CDR1 MNHEY, CDR2 SVGEGT. CDR3 amino acids: CASSYSTGGADTQYF. The CDR3 bases are TGTGCCAGCAGTTACTCGACAGGGGGTGCAGATACGCAGTATTTT.

V is TRBV4-2 and J is TRBJ1-1, with unresolved D. The CDR3 loop spans 16 amino acids. Deletions cut 1 base from V and 2 bases from J, with 14 bases between. Germline CDR1 reads LGHNA; CDR2 reads YNFKEQ. The CDR3 DNA is TGTGCCAGCAGCCAAGGCCACGGAGGTAGCAACACTGAAGCTTTCTTT. It encodes CASSQGHGGSNTEAFF.

This clone is a singleton in its sample. The chain carries TRBV5-4 and TRBJ2-3, with D possibly TRBD2 on 6 matching bases. V dropped 6 bases and J dropped 0 bases, with 20 bases sitting between them. This CDR3 is built from 17 residues. Looked up from germline, CDR1 is SGHNT and CDR2 is YYREEE (reference sequence). In DNA, the CDR3 is TGTGCCAGCAAGTTGGGGCGGGAATTAACTAGCACAGATACGCAGTATTTT. It is translated as CASKLGRELTSTDTQYF.

V usage is TRBV19 and J usage is TRBJ1-5, with 8 bases lining up with TRBD1. This CDR3 has 15 amino acids. Per germline, CDR1 LNHDA and CDR2 SQIVND (reference sequence). V trimming: 6 bases; J trimming: 10 bases; junction bases outside the gene matches: 14. The CDR3 reads CASSQDRGSGLPQHF. The CDR3 coding sequence is TGTGCCAGTAGCCAAGACAGGGGCTCAGGGCTTCCCCAGCATTTT.

The V call is TRBV10-3, the J call TRBJ1-1; D uncertain. The CDR3 is 12 residues long. Germline V CDR1 and CDR2: ENHRY, SYGVKD. The V end lost 5 bases, the J end lost 6 bases, and 10 bases lay between the germline ends. The CDR3 region is CAISPGRPEAFF. Written as DNA, the CDR3 is TGTGCCATCAGTCCGGGGAGACCTGAAGCTTTCTTT.

This chain connects TRBV13 to TRBJ2-3; D may be TRBD2 (5 bases). There are 14 residues in the CDR3. Germline CDR1 is PRHDT and CDR2 is FYEKMQ (reference sequence). The V end was cut by 3 bases, the J end by 5 bases, with 12 bases between. The CDR3 DNA reads as TGTGCCAGCAGCTTGACTATCCCGGGAGATACGCAGTATTTT. As protein: CASSLTIPGDTQYF.

The gene calls are TRBV18 and TRBJ1-6, with TRBD1 as a possible D gene (6 bases). This CDR3 spans 13 amino acids. Trimming stripped 1 base from V and 8 bases from J, with 6 bases between. Germline V gene data show CDR1 as KGHSH and CDR2 as LQKENI. As DNA, the CDR3 is TGTGCCAGCTCACCACACAGGGATTCACCCCTCCACTTT. Its protein is CASSPHRDSPLHF.

This chain uses TRBV7-8 with TRBJ1-4; D gene uncertain. Germline-derived CDR1 and CDR2 are SGHVS and FQNEAQ. Trimming took off 0 bases at V and 7 bases at J, with 18 bases between the two ends. The CDR3 is 17 residues long. The chain's CDR3 is CASSLASRGGLGEKLFF. DNA of the CDR3: TGTGCCAGCAGCTTAGCGTCTCGGGGAGGGTTGGGTGAAAAACTGTTTTTT.

The chain joins TRBV7-2 to TRBJ2-7, with D perhaps matching TRBD2 (6 bases). The CDR3 loop spans 14 amino acids. Germline CDR1 reads SGHTA; CDR2 reads FQGNSA. Trimming left V 3 bases short and J 0 bases short, with 9 bases between. CDR3 loop: CASSLGGYSYEQYF. The CDR3 nucleotides are TGTGCCAGCAGCTTGGGGGGTTACTCCTACGAGCAGTACTTC.

This chain uses TRBV9 with TRBJ2-5; no firm D call. CDR1 is SGDLS, CDR2 YYNGEE, per germline. With 3 bases removed from V and 0 bases from J, the gap between germline ends came to 9 bases. This CDR3 is built from 14 residues. The DNA for the CDR3 is TGTGCCAGCAGCGACTCCCTGTACCAAGAGACCCAGTACTTC. Its protein is CASSDSLYQETQYF.

The chain uses TRBV4-3 and TRBJ1-6; 8 nucleotides align to TRBD1. After removal of 1 base from V and 10 bases from J, the junction contained 6 bases not matched to a gene. CDR1 is LGHNA, CDR2 YSLEER, per germline. The CDR3 spans 15 residues. The DNA of the CDR3 is TGCGCCAGCAGCCAAGGGACAGGGTGGGCATCACCCCTCCACTTT. Translated: CASSQGTGWASPLHF.

In this sample, this clone turned up a few times. The genes are TRBV9 and TRBJ2-3; TRBD1 matches 7 bases. After removal of 0 bases from V and 4 bases from J, the junction contained 11 bases not matched to a gene. This CDR3 region has 17 residues. The V gene's germline CDR1 is SGDLS and CDR2 YYNGEE. This chain's CDR3 is CASSVGGGRGSSDTQYF. CDR3 DNA: TGTGCCAGCAGCGTAGGAGGGGGCAGGGGATCCTCAGATACGCAGTATTTT.

The chain is built from TRBV5-1 and TRBJ1-4; no firm D call. The V gene's germline CDR1 is SGHRS and CDR2 YFSETQ. Trimming cost V 2 bases and J 1 base, with 15 bases left between them. This CDR3 region has 17 residues. In nucleotides, the CDR3 is TGCGCCAGCAGCTTCCAGGCTCGACGGCAAACTAATGAAAAACTGTTTTTT. It encodes CASSFQARRQTNEKLFF.

The chain recombines TRBV19 with TRBJ1-2; 8 bases are shared with TRBD1. CDR3 length: 15 residues. Germline CDR1 LNHDA, CDR2 SQIVND (reference sequence). Trimming at V came to 3 bases and at J to 0 bases, leaving 3 bases not matched to a gene. Here the CDR3 DNA reads TGTGCCAGTAGTATGGGACAGGTCCCTAACTATGGCTACACCTTC. Encoded protein: CASSMGQVPNYGYTF.

The J gene is TRBJ2-3, the V gene TRBV4-3; the D gene is possibly TRBD1 (6 bases). CDR1 LGHNA and CDR2 YSLEER come from the germline V gene. V lost 1 base, J lost 2 bases, and 16 bases lay in between. CDR3 length: 17 amino acids. The CDR3 protein is CASSQGEQGHHTDTQYF. The CDR3 bases are TGCGCCAGCAGCCAAGGTGAACAGGGACACCACACAGATACGCAGTATTTT.

This clone came up a few times. The V and J genes are TRBV6-2 or TRBV6-3 and TRBJ2-5; 8 bases map to TRBD2. J was trimmed by 4 bases and V by 4 bases; bases with no gene match: 23. The CDR3 length is 20 residues. Germline assignment: CDR1 MNHEY and CDR2 SVGEGT. The CDR3 bases are TGTGCCAGCAGTTTTGGGGGGGTCAACGCCTGGCGGGGGGTTCTAGAGACCCAGTACTTC. Translation: CASSFGGVNAWRGVLETQYF.

The chain employs TRBV19 and TRBJ1-2; the D gene is possibly TRBD1 (5 bases). Germline assignment: CDR1 LNHDA and CDR2 SQIVND (reference sequence). This CDR3 has 13 amino acids. Trimming shortened V by 8 bases and J by 2 bases, and 12 bases separated the two germline ends. The CDR3 loop is CASAAGGNYGYTF. The DNA of the CDR3 is TGTGCCAGTGCGGCCGGGGGGAACTATGGCTACACCTTC.

This sequence joins TRBV27 and TRBJ1-5; TRBD1 matches at 9 bases. Germline lookup yields CDR1 MNHEY and CDR2 SMNVEV (reference sequence). J was trimmed by 3 bases and V by 3 bases; bases with no gene match: 9. The CDR3 contains 17 residues. The CDR3 is CASSFNTGTGINQPQHF. Written as DNA, the CDR3 is TGTGCCAGCAGTTTCAATACCGGGACAGGGATCAATCAGCCCCAGCATTTT.

The genes are TRBV20-1 and TRBJ1-2, with D possibly TRBD1 on 6 matching bases. The V end lost 4 bases, the J end lost 8 bases, and 11 bases lay between the germline ends. The CDR3 length is 11 residues. Germline V gene data show CDR1 as DFQATT and CDR2 as SNEGSKA (reference sequence). The CDR3 protein is CSATKQGGYTF. The DNA for the CDR3 is TGCAGTGCTACGAAACAGGGAGGCTACACCTTC.